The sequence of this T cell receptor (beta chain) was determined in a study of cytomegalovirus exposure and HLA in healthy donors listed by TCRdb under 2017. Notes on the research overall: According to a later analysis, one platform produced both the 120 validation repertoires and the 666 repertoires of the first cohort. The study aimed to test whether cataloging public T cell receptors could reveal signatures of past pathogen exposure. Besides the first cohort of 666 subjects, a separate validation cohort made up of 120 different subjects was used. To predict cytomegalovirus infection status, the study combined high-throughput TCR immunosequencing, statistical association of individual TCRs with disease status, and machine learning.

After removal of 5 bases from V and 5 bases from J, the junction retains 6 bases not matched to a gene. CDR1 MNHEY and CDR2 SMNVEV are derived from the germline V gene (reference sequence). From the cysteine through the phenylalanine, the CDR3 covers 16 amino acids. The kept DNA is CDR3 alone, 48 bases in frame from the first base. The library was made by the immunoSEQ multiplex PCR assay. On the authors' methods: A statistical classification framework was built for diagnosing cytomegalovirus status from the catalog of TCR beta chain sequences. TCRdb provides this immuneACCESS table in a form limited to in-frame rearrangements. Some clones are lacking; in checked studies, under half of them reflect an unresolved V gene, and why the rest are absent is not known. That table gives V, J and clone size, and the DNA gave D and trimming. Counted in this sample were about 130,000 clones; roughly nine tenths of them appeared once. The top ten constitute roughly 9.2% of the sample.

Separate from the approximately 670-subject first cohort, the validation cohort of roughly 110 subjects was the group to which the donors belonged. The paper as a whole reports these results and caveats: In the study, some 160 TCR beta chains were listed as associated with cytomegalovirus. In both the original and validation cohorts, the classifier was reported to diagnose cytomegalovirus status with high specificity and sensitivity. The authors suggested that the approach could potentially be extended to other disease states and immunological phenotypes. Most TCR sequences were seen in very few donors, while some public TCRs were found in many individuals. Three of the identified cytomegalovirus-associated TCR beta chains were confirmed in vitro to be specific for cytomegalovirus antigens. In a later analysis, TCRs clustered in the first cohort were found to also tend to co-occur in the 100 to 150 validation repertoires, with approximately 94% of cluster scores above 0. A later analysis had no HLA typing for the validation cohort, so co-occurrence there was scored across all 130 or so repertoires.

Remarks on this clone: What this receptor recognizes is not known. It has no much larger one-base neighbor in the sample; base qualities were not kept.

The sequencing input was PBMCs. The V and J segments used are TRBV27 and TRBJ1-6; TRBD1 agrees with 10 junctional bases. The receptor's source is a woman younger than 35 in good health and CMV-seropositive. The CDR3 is CASSPGQGVNNSPLHF. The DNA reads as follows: TGTGCCAGCAGTCCAGGACAGGGGGTAAATAATTCACCCCTCCACTTT.